Described below is a single T cell receptor (beta chain) sequence and its context. Antigen unknown. This sample stems from a study of T cell responses to AZD1222 COVID-19 vaccine. The study's findings and limits: The study identified only 6 or 7 AZD1222 recipients as seropositive at baseline. Donors were mostly white British, more females; clonal diversity possibly underestimated.

V shed 1 base and J shed 4 bases, with 11 bases lying between them. The CDR3 sequence is 15 residues long. Germline V CDR1 and CDR2: SGHDN, FVKESK. The assay was immunoSEQ multiplex PCR, and TCRdb's table has in-frame clones only and misses some. This table has around 160,000 clones, 75% to 90% appearing once. This clonotype was obtained from an adult in good health. This sample comprised peripheral blood, obtained on day 0 of MenACWY control vaccination. V and J are TRBV14 and TRBJ2-1; tentatively, D is TRBD1 (5 bases). The CDR3 nucleotides read TGTGCCAGCAGCCAAGTAGCAGGACATTACAATGAGCAGTTCTTC. It encodes CASSQVAGHYNEQFF. The whole variable domain, filled in from reference TRBV14 and TRBJ2-1, reads EAGVTQFPSHSVIEKGQTVTLRCDPISGHDNLYWYRRVMGKEIKFLLHFVKESKQDESGMPNNRFLAERTGGTYSTLKVQPAELEDSGVYFCASSQVAGHYNEQFFGPGTRLTVL.